Each of the 14 T cell receptor beta chains below was sequenced from the same sample in a study of vaccination and CD4 T cells after COVID-19. Described treatment: roughly 11-day PBMC culture with coronavirus spike peptide pools or control peptides (ViraFEST assay). For these TCRs, the target antigens are not known. The assay that was used to sequence DNA from cultured CD4+ T cells was the Oncomine TCR Beta short-read assay. One entry per CDR3 protein, called by TCRdb with MiXCR from the PCR reads. The sample shows some 12,000 distinct CDR3 sequences, more than 40% of them seen only once. Sequencing was performed on CD4+ T cells from blood, cultured in vitro. These TCRs come from a human donor who had recovered from COVID-19.

This sequence joins TRBV20-1 and TRBJ1-1, with D possibly matching TRBD1 (6 bases). Per germline, CDR1 DFQATT and CDR2 SNEGSKA (reference sequence). The CDR3 is made up of 15 amino acids. V was trimmed by 0 bases and J by 1 base, leaving 12 bases between them. CDR3 in DNA: TGCAGTGCTAGAGAAGCAGGGGCAAGGAACACTGAAGCTTTCTTT. The encoded protein is CSAREAGARNTEAFF.

The rearrangement uses TRBV27 and TRBJ2-2; D possibly corresponds to TRBD2 (5 bases). Germline-derived CDR1 and CDR2 are MNHEY and SMNVEV (reference sequence). V lost 8 bases to trimming and J lost 6 bases, with 10 bases between them. The CDR3 runs 12 residues. In DNA form, the CDR3 reads TGTGCCAGCGGAAAGGGAGCCGGGGAGCTGTTTTTT. It specifies CASGKGAGELFF.

This clonotype is a singleton in its sample. CDR3 nucleotide sequence: TGTGCCAGCAGTCTCCTAGCGGGGGGCCTCTTCGGGGGAACGCAGTATTTT. Its translation is CASSLLAGGLFGGTQYF. The V and J genes are TRBV12-3 or TRBV12-4 and TRBJ2-3; 11 positions match TRBD2. The V segment lost 5 bases and the J segment 9 bases; nucleotides outside the gene matches: 16. This CDR3 contains 17 residues.

This clonotype was found a few times. CDR3 DNA sequence: TGTGCCAGCAGTTTAAGAGGGGTATCGGGCACAGATACGCAGTATTTT. Translated, it gives CASSLRGVSGTDTQYF. V gene TRBV27 combines with J gene TRBJ2-3; D assignment may be TRBD1 or TRBD2 (5 bases each). This CDR3 spans 16 amino acids. Germline V gene data show CDR1 as MNHEY and CDR2 as SMNVEV (reference sequence). The V end lost 2 bases, the J end lost 1 base, and 13 bases lay between the germline ends.

In nucleotides, the CDR3 is TGTGCCAGCAGCTTCTCGAACACTGAAGCTTTCTTT. It translates to CASSFSNTEAFF. The rearrangement links TRBV11-3 to TRBJ1-1; D remains unclear. V was shortened by 3 bases and J by 1 base, with 3 bases between the two germline ends. The CDR3 contains 12 residues. The germline V gene has CDR1 SGHNT and CDR2 YENEEA.

The chain uses TRBV6-1 and TRBJ1-1; perhaps TRBD1 as D (6 bases). V was cut by 6 bases and J by 6 bases, with 14 bases left in between. This CDR3 contains 13 residues. In germline, CDR1 is MNHNS, CDR2 SASEGT. The CDR3 DNA sequence: TGTGCCAGCAGGAACTTACAGGGACCTGAAGCTTTCTTT. It translates to CASRNLQGPEAFF.

The CDR3 nucleotides read TGTGCCAGCAGCGGACTAGCGGGAGGATCCAATGAGCAGTTCTTC. As protein: CASSGLAGGSNEQFF. This chain joins TRBV6-1 and TRBJ2-1, with 14 bases fitting TRBD2. Germline values: CDR1 MNHNS, CDR2 SASEGT. There are 15 residues in the CDR3. Trimming took 6 bases from V and 6 from J; bases not matched to a gene: 4.

The chain employs TRBV9 and TRBJ1-5, with D unresolved. This CDR3 has 9 amino acids. Germline lookup yields CDR1 SGDLS and CDR2 YYNGEE. Trimming removed 7 bases at V and 8 bases at J, with 4 bases between. The CDR3 region is CASPEPQHF. The CDR3 nucleotides read TGTGCCAGCCCCGAGCCCCAGCATTTT.

J is TRBJ2-5 and V is TRBV19; the D call may be TRBD1 or TRBD2 (6 bases each). V was cut by 6 bases and J by 1 base, with 9 bases left in between. Germline-derived CDR1 and CDR2 are LNHDA and SQIVND (reference sequence). CDR3 length: 13 residues. CDR3 sequence (DNA): TGTGCCAGTAGCGGGGGCCTCCAAGAGACCCAGTACTTC. Amino acids: CASSGGLQETQYF.

The gene calls are TRBV27 and TRBJ1-4; D ambiguous. This CDR3 has 13 amino acids. Germline CDR1 MNHEY, CDR2 SMNVEV (reference sequence). Trimming pared 7 bases from V and 0 bases from J, leaving 6 bases between. CDR3 nucleotide sequence: TGTGCCAGCAAAACTACAACTAATGAAAAACTGTTTTTT. This translates into CASKTTTNEKLFF.

The chain is built from TRBV20-1 and TRBJ2-7, with TRBD2 matching 9 bases. Trimming took 5 bases from V and 7 from J; bases not matched to a gene: 15. Germline lookup yields CDR1 DFQATT and CDR2 SNEGSKA (reference sequence). The CDR3 length is 15 residues. The CDR3 region is CSAARRLADREEQYF. The CDR3 DNA is TGCAGTGCTGCCAGACGACTAGCGGACCGAGAAGAGCAGTACTTC.

This chain links TRBV5-4 with TRBJ1-6, with D tentatively TRBD1 (6 bases). CDR1 and CDR2 from the germline V gene are SGHNT and YYREEE (reference sequence). CDR3 length: 16 residues. The V and J ends lost 0 bases and 7 bases respectively, with 14 bases between them. CDR3 residues: CASSLAVGAGNSPLHF. In nucleotides, the CDR3 is TGTGCCAGCAGCTTGGCCGTGGGGGCAGGGAATTCACCCCTCCACTTT.

This sequence joins TRBV20-1 and TRBJ1-5, with 8 bases that match TRBD1. CDR3 size: 15 residues. CDR1 and CDR2 from the germline V gene are DFQATT and SNEGSKA (reference sequence). In DNA, the CDR3 is TGCAGAGACAGGGGCATAACGGATAGCAATCAGCCCCAGCATTTT. Its protein product is CRDRGITDSNQPQHF.

This clonotype turned up a few times. The V gene is TRBV2, the J gene TRBJ2-7; 13 positions match TRBD2. V lost 4 bases to trimming and J lost 4 bases; unmatched junction nucleotides: 7. This CDR3 has 16 residues. Germline V CDR1 and CDR2: SNHLY, FYNNEI. CDR3 nucleotide sequence: TGTGCCAGCAGTGTCCCAGGACTAGCGGGAGTTTACGAGCAGTACTTC. Translation gives CASSVPGLAGVYEQYF. The whole variable domain, remainder taken from reference TRBV2 and TRBJ2-7, is EPEVTQTPSHQVTQMGQEVILRCVPISNHLYFYWYRQILGQKVEFLVSFYNNEISEKSEIFDDQFSVERPDGSNFTLKIRSTKLEDSAMYFCASSVPGLAGVYEQYFGPGTRLTVT.